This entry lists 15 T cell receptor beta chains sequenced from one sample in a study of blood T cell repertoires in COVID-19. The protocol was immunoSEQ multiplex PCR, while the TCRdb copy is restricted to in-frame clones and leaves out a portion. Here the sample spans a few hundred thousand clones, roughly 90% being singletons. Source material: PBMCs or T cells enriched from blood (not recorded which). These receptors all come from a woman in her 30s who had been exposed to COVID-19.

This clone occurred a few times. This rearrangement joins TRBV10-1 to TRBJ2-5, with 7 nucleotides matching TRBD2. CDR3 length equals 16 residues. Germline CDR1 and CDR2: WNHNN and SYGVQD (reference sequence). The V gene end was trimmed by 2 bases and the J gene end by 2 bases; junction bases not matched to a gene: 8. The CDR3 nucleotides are TGCGCCAGCAGTGAGAATAGCGGGCCCGGACAAGAGACCCAGTACTTC. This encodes CASSENSGPGQETQYF.

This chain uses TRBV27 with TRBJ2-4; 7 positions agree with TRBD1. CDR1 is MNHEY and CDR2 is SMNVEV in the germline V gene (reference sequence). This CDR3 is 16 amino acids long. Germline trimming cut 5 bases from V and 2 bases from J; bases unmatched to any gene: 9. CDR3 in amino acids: CASSLDPGGPKNIQYF. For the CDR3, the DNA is TGTGCCAGCAGTCTAGATCCAGGGGGTCCCAAAAACATTCAGTACTTC.

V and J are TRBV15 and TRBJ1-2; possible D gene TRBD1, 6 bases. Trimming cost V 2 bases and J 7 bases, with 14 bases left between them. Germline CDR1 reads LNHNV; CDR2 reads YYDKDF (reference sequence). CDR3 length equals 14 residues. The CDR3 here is CATSRTTGKGGYTF. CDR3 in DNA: TGTGCCACCAGCAGAACCACAGGGAAGGGTGGCTACACCTTC. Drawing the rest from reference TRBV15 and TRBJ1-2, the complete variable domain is DAMVIQNPRYQVTQFGKPVTLSCSQTLNHNVMYWYQQKSSQAPKLLFHYYDKDFNNEADTPDNFQSRRPNTSFCFLDIRSPGLGDTAMYLCATSRTTGKGGYTFGSGTRLTVV.

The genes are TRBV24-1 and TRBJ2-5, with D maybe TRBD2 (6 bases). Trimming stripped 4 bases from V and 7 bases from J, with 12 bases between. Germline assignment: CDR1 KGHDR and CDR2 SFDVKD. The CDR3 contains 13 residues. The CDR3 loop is CATSDPGLSTQYF. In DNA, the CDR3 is TGTGCCACCAGTGACCCGGGACTTTCGACCCAGTACTTC.

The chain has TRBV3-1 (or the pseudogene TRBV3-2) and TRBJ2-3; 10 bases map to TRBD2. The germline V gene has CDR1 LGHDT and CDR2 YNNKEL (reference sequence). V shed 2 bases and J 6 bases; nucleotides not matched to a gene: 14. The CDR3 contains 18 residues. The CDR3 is CASSQSLAGAGIPDTQYF. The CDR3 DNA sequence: TGTGCCAGCAGCCAATCGCTAGCGGGAGCTGGTATCCCGGATACGCAGTATTTT.

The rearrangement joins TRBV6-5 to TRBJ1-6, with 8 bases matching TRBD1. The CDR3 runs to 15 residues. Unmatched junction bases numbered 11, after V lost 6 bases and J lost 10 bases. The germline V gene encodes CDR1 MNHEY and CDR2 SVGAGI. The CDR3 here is CASSSLGQGNSPLHF. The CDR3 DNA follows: TGTGCCAGCAGCTCACTAGGACAGGGCAACTCACCCCTCCACTTT.

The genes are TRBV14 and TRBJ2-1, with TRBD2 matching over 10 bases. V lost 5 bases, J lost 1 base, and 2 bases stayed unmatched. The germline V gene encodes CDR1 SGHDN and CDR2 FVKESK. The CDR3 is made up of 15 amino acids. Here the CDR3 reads CASSLTSGSYNEQFF. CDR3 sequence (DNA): TGTGCCAGCAGCTTGACTAGCGGGTCCTACAATGAGCAGTTCTTC.

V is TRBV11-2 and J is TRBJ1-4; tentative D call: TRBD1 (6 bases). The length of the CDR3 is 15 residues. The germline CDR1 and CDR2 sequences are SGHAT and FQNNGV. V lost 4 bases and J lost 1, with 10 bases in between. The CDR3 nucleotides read TGTGCCAGCAGCTCATACAGGGTAACTAATGAAAAACTGTTTTTT. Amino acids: CASSSYRVTNEKLFF.

The CDR3 is CASSPPVVAGAGEQFF. CDR3 nucleotide sequence: TGTGCCAGCTCACCCCCCGTGGTAGCGGGAGCAGGGGAGCAGTTCTTC. V usage is TRBV18 and J usage is TRBJ2-1, with 9 positions matching TRBD2. The CDR3 runs 16 residues. Germline CDR1 is KGHSH and CDR2 is LQKENI. J was trimmed by 10 bases and V by 3 bases; bases with no gene match: 13.

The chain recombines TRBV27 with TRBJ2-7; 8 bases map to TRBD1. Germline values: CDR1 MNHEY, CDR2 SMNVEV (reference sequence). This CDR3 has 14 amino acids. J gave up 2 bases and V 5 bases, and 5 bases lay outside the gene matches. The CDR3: CASSPRTGTYEQYF. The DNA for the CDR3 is TGTGCCAGCAGTCCCCGGACAGGGACCTACGAGCAGTACTTC.

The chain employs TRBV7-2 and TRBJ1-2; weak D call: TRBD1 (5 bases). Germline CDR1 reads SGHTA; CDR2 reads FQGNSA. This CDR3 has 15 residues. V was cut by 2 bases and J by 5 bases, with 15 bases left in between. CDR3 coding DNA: TGTGCCAGCAGCTTAATGATATTGGGGGGATATGGCTACACCTTC. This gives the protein CASSLMILGGYGYTF.

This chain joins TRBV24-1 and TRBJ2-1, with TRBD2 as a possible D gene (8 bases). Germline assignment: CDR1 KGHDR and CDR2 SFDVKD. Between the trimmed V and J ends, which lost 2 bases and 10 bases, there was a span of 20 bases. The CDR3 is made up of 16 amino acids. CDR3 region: CATSDWATGTGGEQFF. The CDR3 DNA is TGTGCCACCAGTGATTGGGCGACAGGGACGGGAGGGGAGCAGTTCTTC.

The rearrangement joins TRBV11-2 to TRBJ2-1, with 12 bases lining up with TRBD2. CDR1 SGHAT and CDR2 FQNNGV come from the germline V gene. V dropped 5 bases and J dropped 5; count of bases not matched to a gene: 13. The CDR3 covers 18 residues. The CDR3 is CASSPTITGLAGNNEQFF. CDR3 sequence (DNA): TGTGCCAGCAGCCCAACAATCACCGGACTAGCGGGAAACAATGAGCAGTTCTTC.

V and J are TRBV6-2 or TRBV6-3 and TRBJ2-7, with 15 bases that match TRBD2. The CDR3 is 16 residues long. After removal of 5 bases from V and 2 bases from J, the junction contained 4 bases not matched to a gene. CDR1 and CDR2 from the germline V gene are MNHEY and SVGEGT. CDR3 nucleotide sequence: TGTGCCAGCAGTGACGGGACTAGCGGGAGGACCTACGAGCAGTACTTC. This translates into CASSDGTSGRTYEQYF.

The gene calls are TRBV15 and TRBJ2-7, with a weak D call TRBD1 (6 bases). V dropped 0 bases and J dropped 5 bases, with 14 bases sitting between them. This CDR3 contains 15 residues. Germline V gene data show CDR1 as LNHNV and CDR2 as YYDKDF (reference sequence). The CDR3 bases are TGTGCCACCAGCAGAGATAACAGGGTCGACGACGAGCAGTACTTC. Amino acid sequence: CATSRDNRVDDEQYF.